Listed here are 15 T cell receptor beta chains from one sample, sequenced in a study of blood T cell repertoires in COVID-19. Generated by immunoSEQ multiplex PCR, the TCRdb table keeps only in-frame clones and is missing some. The data show 65,000 to 75,000 clones, with 89% seen just once and roughly 5% held by the top ten. Sequences were obtained from peripheral blood. These receptors originate from a woman aged 50 to 60 with active COVID-19.

This chain uses TRBV7-9 with TRBJ2-7, with 9 bases fitting TRBD2. The CDR3 totals 15 residues. V shed 2 bases, J shed 1 base, and the junction held 3 bases outside the gene matches. In germline, CDR1 is SEHNR, CDR2 FQNEAQ (reference sequence). The chain's CDR3 is CASSLRGRGSYEQYF. CDR3 DNA: TGTGCCAGCAGCTTACGCGGGAGGGGGTCCTACGAGCAGTACTTC.

CDR3 residues: CASSQGGWSYNEQFF. The CDR3 DNA is TGCGCCAGCAGCCAAGGCGGGTGGTCCTACAATGAGCAGTTCTTC. V is TRBV4-1 and J is TRBJ2-1, with D perhaps matching TRBD2 (5 bases). V lost 1 base, J lost 1 base, and 8 bases lay in between. CDR1 is MGHRA, CDR2 YSYEKL, per germline. The CDR3 length is 15 residues.

V is TRBV6-2 or TRBV6-3 and J is TRBJ2-1; 8 positions match TRBD2. V trimming: 6 bases; J trimming: 10 bases; junction bases outside the gene matches: 17. The CDR3 has 16 amino acids. Germline values: CDR1 MNHEY, CDR2 SVGEGT. CDR3 sequence (DNA): TGTGCCAGCAGATACCGGAGACCTAGCGGGCCCACCGAGCAGTTCTTC. Translating gives CASRYRRPSGPTEQFF.

The chain recombines TRBV13 with TRBJ2-7, with D unclear. Germline-derived CDR1 and CDR2 are PRHDT and FYEKMQ (reference sequence). Trimming cost V 1 base and J 2 bases, with 12 bases left between them. The CDR3 totals 15 residues. The CDR3 DNA reads TGTGCCAGCAGCTTAGCGAGCTACCCTACCTACGAGCAGTACTTC. Translation gives CASSLASYPTYEQYF. The whole variable domain, filled in from reference TRBV13 and TRBJ2-7, reads AAGVIQSPRHLIKEKRETATLKCYPIPRHDTVYWYQQGPGQDPQFLISFYEKMQSDKGSIPDRFSAQQFSDYHSELNMSSLELGDSALYFCASSLASYPTYEQYFGPGTRLTVT.

The chain has TRBV28 and TRBJ1-2; 8 nucleotides agree with TRBD1. J lost 3 bases, V lost 3 bases, and 9 bases had no gene match. This CDR3 is built from 16 residues. Germline CDR1 is MDHEN and CDR2 is SYDVKM. This CDR3 is CASSLYRGADYYGYTF. The CDR3 region has the DNA TGTGCCAGCAGTTTGTACAGGGGGGCTGATTACTATGGCTACACCTTC.

The chain carries TRBV5-1 and TRBJ1-1; 9 bases map to TRBD1. The CDR3 loop spans 16 amino acids. The ends lost 4 bases at V and 0 bases at J; junction bases unmatched: 7. The germline CDR1 and CDR2 sequences are SGHRS and YFSETQ. CDR3 sequence (DNA): TGCGCCAGCAGCCATGGGACAGGGCGCATGAACACTGAAGCTTTCTTT. It translates to CASSHGTGRMNTEAFF.

The chain uses TRBV5-6 and TRBJ1-2, with 10 bases that match TRBD1. Germline V CDR1 and CDR2: SGHDT, YYEEEE. J lost 5 bases, V lost 2 bases, and 6 bases had no gene match. This CDR3 is built from 15 residues. The CDR3: CASSFGGQGYYGYTF. In DNA form, the CDR3 reads TGTGCCAGCAGCTTCGGGGGACAGGGGTATTATGGCTACACCTTC.

The V gene is TRBV3-1 (or the pseudogene TRBV3-2), the J gene TRBJ2-7, with 13 bases identical to TRBD2. V gave up 7 bases and J gave up 3 bases; unmatched junction bases: 3. The germline V gene has CDR1 LGHDT and CDR2 YNNKEL (reference sequence). The CDR3 has 14 amino acids. The CDR3 loop is CASTGTSGDYEQYF. In DNA, the CDR3 is TGTGCCAGCACGGGGACTAGCGGGGACTACGAGCAGTACTTC.

J is TRBJ1-1 and V is TRBV30; 8 nucleotides align to TRBD1. CDR1 is GTSNPN, CDR2 SVGIG, per germline (reference sequence). The CDR3 covers 15 residues. Trimming removed 2 bases from V and 1 base from J; junction bases left unmatched: 6. CDR3 in DNA: TGTGCCTGGAGTCCCACCGGGACAGGGAACACTGAAGCTTTCTTT. This sequence encodes CAWSPTGTGNTEAFF.

V is TRBV19 and J is TRBJ1-2, with TRBD1 matching over 7 bases. V lost 4 bases and J lost 1; bases outside the gene matches: 6. Germline lookup yields CDR1 LNHDA and CDR2 SQIVND (reference sequence). The length of the CDR3 is 15 residues. The CDR3 DNA is TGTGCCAGTAGTAAGGGGACAGCCAATAACTATGGCTACACCTTC. The encoded protein is CASSKGTANNYGYTF.

V usage is TRBV9 and J usage is TRBJ2-3; 9 bases match TRBD2. The germline V gene has CDR1 SGDLS and CDR2 YYNGEE. V dropped 1 base and J dropped 5; count of bases not matched to a gene: 8. This CDR3 is 16 amino acids long. The CDR3 protein is CASSVSGGRAVDTQYF. CDR3 DNA: TGTGCCAGCAGCGTATCTGGCGGGAGGGCGGTAGATACGCAGTATTTT. Complete variable domain (other parts from reference TRBV9 and TRBJ2-3): DSGVTQTPKHLITATGQRVTLRCSPRSGDLSVYWYQQSLDQGLQFLIQYYNGEERAKGNILERFSAQQFPDLHSELNLSSLELGDSALYFCASSVSGGRAVDTQYFGPGTRLTVL.

The chain couples TRBV19 to TRBJ1-1; D remains ambiguous. Deletions cut 3 bases from V and 1 base from J, with 12 bases between. Germline V gene sequence: CDR1 LNHDA, CDR2 SQIVND (reference sequence). This CDR3 has 15 residues. The CDR3 is CASSISGEGNTEAFF. The CDR3 DNA sequence: TGTGCCAGTAGTATCTCTGGGGAGGGGAACACTGAAGCTTTCTTT.

This chain joins TRBV24-1 and TRBJ1-2, with a possible D match to TRBD1 (5 bases). The CDR3 totals 13 residues. Trimming removed 5 bases at V and 3 bases at J, with 9 bases between. CDR1 KGHDR and CDR2 SFDVKD come from the germline V gene. The CDR3 reads CATSVGLHYGYTF. DNA for the CDR3: TGTGCCACCAGTGTGGGACTTCACTATGGCTACACCTTC.

V usage is TRBV30 and J usage is TRBJ1-5; no reliable D call. Trimming shortened V by 2 bases and J by 4 bases, and 12 bases separated the two germline ends. CDR1 is GTSNPN and CDR2 is SVGIG in the germline V gene (reference sequence). CDR3 length: 14 amino acids. The CDR3 DNA follows: TGTGCCTGGAGTCTGGCTCCCAGAAATCAGCCCCAGCATTTT. The encoded protein is CAWSLAPRNQPQHF.

The chain joins TRBV5-6 to TRBJ2-1; D remains ambiguous. Trimming pared 5 bases from V and 8 bases from J, leaving 8 bases between. Germline lookup yields CDR1 SGHDT and CDR2 YYEEEE. The CDR3 has 11 residues. CDR3 DNA sequence: TGTGCCAGCAGTTTCAGGCATGAGCAGTTCTTC. Its translation is CASSFRHEQFF.